The TCR beta chain described here comes from a study of cytomegalovirus exposure and HLA in healthy donors. The PCR was carried out with 60 Vbeta primers and 13 Jbeta primers. The method was immunoSEQ multiplex PCR; TCRdb's version includes in-frame clones alone and lacks a portion of them. The sample includes 200,000 or so clones, approximately 78% of them seen just once. V dropped 2 bases and J dropped 5 bases, with 13 bases sitting between them. From germline, CDR1 is KGHSH and CDR2 LQKENI. The CDR3 spans 14 residues. Donors showed nominal health when sampled, although they likely had unrecorded immune exposures.

The source is a woman aged 45-59 years in good health and CMV-seropositive. The sequenced sample was PBMCs. The chain employs TRBV18 and TRBJ2-7, with a possible D match to TRBD2 (6 bases). CDR3 residues: CASSPSRESDEQYF. In DNA form, the CDR3 reads TGTGCCAGCTCACCAAGTCGGGAGTCGGACGAGCAGTACTTC.